Below, 10 T cell receptor beta chains from the same sample are listed, as sequenced in a study of tumor-infiltrating lymphocytes in primary liver carcinoma. A constant-region primer served to make TCR beta cDNA from about 500 ng total RNA. Slightly modified ARM-PCR, run as three nested multiplex PCR rounds, produced the TCR beta libraries. Researchers ran the first two PCR rounds for around 10 cycles each with TRBV1-TRBV30 forward primers and a C-beta reverse primer. TCRdb itself ran the multiplex PCR reads through MiXCR, one entry per CDR3 protein. The table includes about 21,000 distinct CDR3 sequences, about 80% detected once. It was from roughly 20-30 mg of unsorted bulk tissue that RNA and DNA were co-extracted. The source material was liver tumor tissue from sampling region 1. Subset defined: tumor region T1, superior pole. The receptor source for this set is a woman between 25 and 40 years old with primary liver carcinoma and hepatitis B virus infection.

As regards this clonotype: The junction does not match germline at one end; this may be a read error. J is TRBJ1-1 and V is TRBV13, with no clear D. The germline CDR1 and CDR2 sequences are PRHDT and FYEKMQ (reference sequence). The CDR3 covers 17 residues. This CDR3 is CAGSLVGFGIGDTEAFF. In DNA, the CDR3 is TGTGCCGGCAGCTTAGTAGGGTTTGGTATTGGGGACACTGAAGCTTTCTTT.

This clonotype was counted only a few times. The conserved phenylalanine or tryptophan normally closing the CDR3 is absent here, so this likely arose from a read error. The J gene is TRBJ2-4, the V gene TRBV30; tentative D call: TRBD2 (6 bases). Germline values: CDR1 GTSNPN, CDR2 SVGIG (reference sequence). This CDR3 is 15 amino acids long. The chain's CDR3 is CAWSGGVLAKDIQYL. CDR3 coding DNA: TGTGCCTGGAGTGGGGGGGTTCTAGCCAAAGACATTCAGTACTTA.

The chain employs TRBV29-1 and TRBJ1-2; D unresolved. Germline loops: CDR1 SQVTM, CDR2 ANQGSEA. This CDR3 contains 12 residues. V lost 5 bases to trimming and J lost 12 bases, with 19 bases between them. The CDR3, as DNA: TGCAGCGTTACGGGCAGGCCATATGGTCACACCTTC. Amino acids: CSVTGRPYGHTF. Full variable domain (outside the CDR3, taken from reference TRBV29-1 and TRBJ1-2): SAVISQKPSRDICQRGTSLTIQCQVDSQVTMMFWYRQQPGQSLTLIATANQGSEATYESGFVIDKFPISRPNLTFSTLTVSNMSPEDSSIYLCSVTGRPYGHTFGSGTRLTVV.

To note about this clonotype: At one of its ends the junction is not consistent with the germline gene, which may arise from a read error. V gene TRBV11-2 combines with J gene TRBJ1-2, with D possibly being TRBD1 (6 bases). Germline CDR1 SGHAT, CDR2 FQNNGV. The CDR3 is 13 residues long. Here the CDR3 reads CASTEGGAGGYIF. CDR3 in DNA: TGTGCCAGCACTGAGGGGGGGGCTGGAGGCTACATCTTC.

With respect to this clonotype: The junction and the germline gene differ at one end; a read error may be behind it. The chain joins TRBV9 to TRBJ2-6; D is unclear. Per germline, CDR1 SGDLS and CDR2 YYNGEE. This CDR3 region has 14 residues. CDR3 in amino acids: CASSALNGVNVLTF. CDR3 DNA sequence: TGTGCCAGCAGCGCCTTGAATGGGGTCAACGTCCTGACTTTC.

A remark on this clonotype: This CDR3 fails to terminate in the conserved phenylalanine or tryptophan, so it likely reflects a read error. The chain employs TRBV30 and TRBJ2-5; D gene uncertain. This CDR3 is built from 11 residues. Germline V CDR1 and CDR2: GTSNPN, SVGIG (reference sequence). DNA of the CDR3: TGTGCCTTGAGTTTGACGGAGACCCAGTACTTA. Its translation: CALSLTETQYL.

This clonotype was counted a few times. Given the absence of the conserved phenylalanine or tryptophan at the CDR3 end, a read error is likely. The chain has TRBV6-6 and TRBJ1-1; D unresolved. CDR3 length equals 15 residues. The germline V and J ends were trimmed by 8 bases and 4 bases, with 20 bases remaining between them. CDR1 MNHNY and CDR2 SVGAGI come from the germline V gene (reference sequence). The CDR3 DNA reads TGTGCCAGCGAAGGAGGTGAGGGATACAGCACTGAAGCTTTCTCT. It is translated as CASEGGEGYSTEAFS.

Worth noting for this clonotype: Since the CDR3 does not end with the conserved phenylalanine or tryptophan, this likely comes from a read error. This rearrangement joins TRBV29-1 to TRBJ2-2, with D hard to call. The germline V gene encodes CDR1 SQVTM and CDR2 ANQGSEA. This CDR3 is built from 14 residues. CDR3: CNVPVGGNTGELFS. The CDR3, as DNA: TGCAACGTTCCAGTCGGCGGGAACACCGGGGAGCTGTTTTCT.

V gene TRBV11-2 combines with J gene TRBJ2-1, with TRBD2 matching over 8 bases. The trim removed 5 bases at V and 13 bases at J, leaving 19 bases unmatched. This CDR3 has 16 amino acids. Germline assignment: CDR1 SGHAT and CDR2 FQNNGV. The CDR3 protein is CASSLGRAGDRYGQFF. CDR3 DNA sequence: TGTGCCAGCAGCCTAGGACGAGCGGGAGATCGTTATGGCCAGTTCTTC.

In regard to this clonotype: One junction end does not reproduce the germline sequence, and a read error may be involved. The V call is TRBV6-5, the J call TRBJ2-5; 9 nucleotides agree with TRBD1. Germline loops: CDR1 MNHEY, CDR2 SVGAGI. The CDR3 sequence is 13 residues long. CDR3 nucleotide sequence: TGTGCCAGCAATATCGACAGGGGGTTGACCCAGTACTTT. The encoded protein is CASNIDRGLTQYF.